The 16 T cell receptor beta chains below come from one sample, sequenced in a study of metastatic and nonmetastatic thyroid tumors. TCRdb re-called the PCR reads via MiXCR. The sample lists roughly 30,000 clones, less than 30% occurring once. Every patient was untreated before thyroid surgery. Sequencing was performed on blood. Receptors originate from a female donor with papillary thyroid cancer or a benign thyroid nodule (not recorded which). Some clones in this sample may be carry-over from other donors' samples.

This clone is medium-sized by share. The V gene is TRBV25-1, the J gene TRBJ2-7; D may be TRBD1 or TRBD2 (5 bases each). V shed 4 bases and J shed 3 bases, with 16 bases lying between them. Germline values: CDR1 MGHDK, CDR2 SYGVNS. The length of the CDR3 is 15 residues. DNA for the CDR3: TGTGCCAGCAGTGGGCTAACCGGGACCAACTACGAGCAGTACTTC. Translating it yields CASSGLTGTNYEQYF.

CDR3 sequence: CSVESGYTGELFF. The CDR3, as DNA: TGCAGCGTTGAGTCTGGGTACACCGGGGAGCTGTTTTTT. The gene calls are TRBV29-1 and TRBJ2-2, with no clear D. V was trimmed by 3 bases and J by 3 bases, leaving 8 bases between them. Germline V gene lookup returns CDR1 SQVTM and CDR2 ANQGSEA. The CDR3 runs to 13 residues.

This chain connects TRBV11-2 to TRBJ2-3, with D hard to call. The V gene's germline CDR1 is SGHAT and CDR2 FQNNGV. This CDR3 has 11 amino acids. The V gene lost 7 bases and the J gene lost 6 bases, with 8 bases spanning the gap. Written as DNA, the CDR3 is TGTGCCAGCACCCTACAGGATACGCAGTATTTT. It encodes CASTLQDTQYF.

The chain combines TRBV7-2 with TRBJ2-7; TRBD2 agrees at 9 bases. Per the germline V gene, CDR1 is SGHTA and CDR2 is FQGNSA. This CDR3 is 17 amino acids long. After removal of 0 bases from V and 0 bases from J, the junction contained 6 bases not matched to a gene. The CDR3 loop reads CASSLARTSASSYEQYF. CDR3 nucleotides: TGTGCCAGCAGCTTAGCCAGGACTAGCGCCAGCTCCTACGAGCAGTACTTC.

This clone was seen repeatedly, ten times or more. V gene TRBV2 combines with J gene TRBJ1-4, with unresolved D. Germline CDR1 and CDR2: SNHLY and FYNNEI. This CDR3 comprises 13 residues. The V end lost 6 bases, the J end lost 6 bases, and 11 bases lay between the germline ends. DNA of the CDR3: TGTGCCAGCAGAAAGGACTTTGATGAAAAACTGTTTTTT. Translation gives CASRKDFDEKLFF.

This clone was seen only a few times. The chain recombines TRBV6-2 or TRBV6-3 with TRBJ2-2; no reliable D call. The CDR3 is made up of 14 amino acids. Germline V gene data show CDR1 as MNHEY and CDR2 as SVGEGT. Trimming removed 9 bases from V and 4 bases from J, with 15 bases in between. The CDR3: CASQWVASTGELFF. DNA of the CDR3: TGTGCCAGTCAATGGGTGGCATCCACCGGGGAGCTGTTTTTT.

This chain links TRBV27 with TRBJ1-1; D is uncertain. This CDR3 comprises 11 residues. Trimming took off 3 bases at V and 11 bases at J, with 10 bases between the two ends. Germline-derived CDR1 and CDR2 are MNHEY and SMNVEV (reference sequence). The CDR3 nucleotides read TGTGCCAGCAGTTTCGGTTCTCGGGCTTTCTTT. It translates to CASSFGSRAFF.

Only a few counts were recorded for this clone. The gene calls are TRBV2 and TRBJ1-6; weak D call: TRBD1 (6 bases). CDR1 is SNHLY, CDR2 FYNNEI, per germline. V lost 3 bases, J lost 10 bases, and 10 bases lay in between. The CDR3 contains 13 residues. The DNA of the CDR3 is TGTGCCAGCAGTGACCACAGGGAATCACCCCTCCACTTT. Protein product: CASSDHRESPLHF.

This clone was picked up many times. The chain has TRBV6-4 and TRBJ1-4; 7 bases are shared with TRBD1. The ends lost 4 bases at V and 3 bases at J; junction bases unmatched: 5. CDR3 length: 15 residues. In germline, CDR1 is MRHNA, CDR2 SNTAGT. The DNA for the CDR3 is TGTGCCAGCAGTGCCCAGGGGGGGGCTAATGAAAAACTGTTTTTT. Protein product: CASSAQGGANEKLFF.

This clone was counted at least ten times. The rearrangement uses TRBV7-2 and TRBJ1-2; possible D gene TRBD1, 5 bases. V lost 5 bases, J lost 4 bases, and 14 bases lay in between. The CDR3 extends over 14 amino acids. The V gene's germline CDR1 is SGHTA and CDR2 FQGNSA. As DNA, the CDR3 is TGTGCCAGCAGCGCCTCCACAGGAGGCTATGGCTACACCTTC. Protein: CASSASTGGYGYTF.

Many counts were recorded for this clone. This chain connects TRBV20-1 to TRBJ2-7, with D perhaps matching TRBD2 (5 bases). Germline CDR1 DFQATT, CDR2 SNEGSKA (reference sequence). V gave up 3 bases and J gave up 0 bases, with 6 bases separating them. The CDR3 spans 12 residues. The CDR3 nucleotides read TGCAGTGCTAGCGCGGGCTCCTACGAGCAGTACTTC. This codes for CSASAGSYEQYF.

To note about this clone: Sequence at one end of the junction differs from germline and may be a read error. The CDR3 bases are TGCAGTGCTAGAGAGTGGGGTAGCGGGATGCTGGATGAGCAGTCCTTC. It yields the protein CSAREWGSGMLDEQSF. The genes are TRBV20-1 and TRBJ2-1, with 8 positions matching TRBD2. This CDR3 has 16 amino acids. Germline V gives CDR1 DFQATT, CDR2 SNEGSKA (reference sequence).

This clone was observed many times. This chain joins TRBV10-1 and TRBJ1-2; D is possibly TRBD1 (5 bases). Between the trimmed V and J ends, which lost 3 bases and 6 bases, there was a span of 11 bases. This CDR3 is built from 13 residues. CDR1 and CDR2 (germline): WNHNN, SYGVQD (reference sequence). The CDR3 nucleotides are TGCGCCAGCAGTGATGAGGTGGGGCATGGCTACACCTTC. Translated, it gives CASSDEVGHGYTF.

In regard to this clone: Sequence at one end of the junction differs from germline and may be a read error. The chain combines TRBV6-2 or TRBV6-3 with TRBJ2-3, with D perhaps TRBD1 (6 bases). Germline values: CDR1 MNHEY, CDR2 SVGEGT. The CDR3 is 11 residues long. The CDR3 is CASRPTGTQYF. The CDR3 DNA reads TGTGCCAGCCGCCCGACAGGTACGCAGTATTTT.

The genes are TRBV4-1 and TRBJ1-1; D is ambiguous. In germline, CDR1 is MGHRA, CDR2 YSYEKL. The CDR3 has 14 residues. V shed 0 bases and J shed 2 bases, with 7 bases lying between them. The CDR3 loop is CASSQDNSNTEAFF. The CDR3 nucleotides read TGCGCCAGCAGCCAAGATAACTCAAACACTGAAGCTTTCTTT.

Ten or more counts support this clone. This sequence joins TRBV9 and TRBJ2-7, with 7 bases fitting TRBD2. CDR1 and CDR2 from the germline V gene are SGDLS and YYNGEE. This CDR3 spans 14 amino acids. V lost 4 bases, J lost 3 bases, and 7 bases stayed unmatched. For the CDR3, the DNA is TGTGCCAGCAGCCCCGGGACTAACAACTACGAGCAGTACTTC. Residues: CASSPGTNNYEQYF.